Presented here are 29 T cell receptor beta chains from one specimen sequenced in a study of tumor-infiltrating lymphocytes in primary liver carcinoma. Germline DNA was also extracted, and blood RNA was taken from unsorted whole blood. Total RNA (approximately 500 ng) served as template for TCR beta cDNA synthesis primed by a constant-region primer. A slightly modified ARM-PCR protocol with three nested multiplex PCR rounds produced these TCR beta libraries. It was with TRBV1-TRBV30 forward primers and a C-beta reverse primer that the first two PCR rounds were run, at approximately 10 cycles each. Each CDR3 protein gets one entry after TCRdb re-called the multiplex PCR reads with MiXCR. The profile shows approximately 300,000 distinct CDR3 sequences, roughly 60% of them singletons. Input material: peripheral blood. The receptors come from a man between 35 and 55 years old with primary liver carcinoma and hepatitis B virus infection.

With respect to this clonotype: Being one base from a much bigger clone, this may be a read error. Given the absence of the conserved phenylalanine or tryptophan at the CDR3 end, a read error is likely. The chain combines TRBV10-3 with TRBJ2-2; D gene uncertain. Germline CDR1 ENHRY, CDR2 SYGVKD. The CDR3 is 13 residues long. Trimming took 4 bases from V and 4 from J, leaving 7 bases between them. The CDR3 DNA reads as TGTGCCATCAGTGTGGGCGCCACCGGGGAGCTGTTTTGT. Translation: CAISVGATGELFC.

This clonotype has a count of ten or more. The chain recombines TRBV4-2 with TRBJ2-5, with TRBD1 identical over 8 bases. J was trimmed by 5 bases and V by 4 bases; bases with no gene match: 9. CDR3 length: 15 amino acids. The germline V gene encodes CDR1 LGHNA and CDR2 YNFKEQ. For the CDR3, the DNA is TGTGCCAGCAGCCGAGGATTGGACAGGGCGGAGACCCAGTACTTC. It encodes CASSRGLDRAETQYF.

With respect to this clonotype: A much larger clone lies one base from this, so it may be a read error. This chain uses TRBV6-1 with TRBJ1-5; weak D call: TRBD1 (5 bases). Trimming pared 6 bases from V and 4 bases from J, leaving 13 bases between. Germline V CDR1 and CDR2: MNHNS, SASEGT. This CDR3 region has 14 residues. CDR3 nucleotide sequence: TGTGCCAGCAGCACCGGGGGGACGAATCAGCCCCAGCATTTT. Translation gives CASSTGGTNQPQHF.

About this clonotype: One base away lies a much larger clone, so this may be a sequencing read error. The gene calls are TRBV10-3 and TRBJ2-2; D is possibly TRBD1 (6 bases). V lost 11 bases and J lost 1, with 14 bases in between. The CDR3 covers 14 residues. CDR1 is ENHRY and CDR2 is SYGVKD in the germline V gene. DNA of the CDR3: TGTGCCTCAACCTCGGGACAGAACACCGGGGAGCTGTTTTTT. It encodes CASTSGQNTGELFF.

V and J are TRBV21-1 and TRBJ2-1; the D call in the table, TRBD2, was not verified against the DNA. The DNA matches TRBJ2-5 better at its end, which makes the J call doubtful. TRBV21-1 is tagged as a pseudogene. The length of the CDR3 is 16 residues. CDR3 amino acids: CASSNRLASIEETQYF. The CDR3 nucleotides are TGTGCCAGCAGCAACCGACTAGCGAGTATTGAGGAGACCCAGTACTTC.

The sample holds a few counts of this clonotype. The DNA for the CDR3 is TGCGCCAGCAGGGGACTAGCGGTCCAAGAGACCCAGTACTTC. Translation: CASRGLAVQETQYF. The V and J genes are TRBV10-2 and TRBJ2-5; 11 positions agree with TRBD2. Trimming at V came to 6 bases and at J to 1 base, leaving 1 base not matched to a gene. Germline lookup yields CDR1 WSHSY and CDR2 SAAADI. This CDR3 contains 14 residues.

As for this clonotype: A much larger clone sits a single nucleotide away, making a read error possible. The rearrangement joins TRBV4-2 to TRBJ2-3; D not certain. This CDR3 region has 19 residues. Germline loops: CDR1 LGHNA, CDR2 YNFKEQ. The V end was cut by 0 bases, the J end by 2 bases, with 21 bases between. Here the CDR3 DNA reads TGTGCCAGCAGCCAAGAAGCCACCGATTGGCCTCAGGTCACAGATACGCAGTATTTT. This codes for CASSQEATDWPQVTDTQYF.

About this clonotype: A much larger clone is a single base away; this may be a read error. The rearrangement links TRBV4-1 to TRBJ2-7; no firm D call. CDR3 length: 15 residues. Per the germline V gene, CDR1 is MGHRA and CDR2 is YSYEKL. Trimming took 2 bases from V and 0 from J, leaving 11 bases between them. CDR3 amino acids: CASSQPWEGSYEQYF. The DNA for the CDR3 is TGCGCCAGCAGCCAACCCTGGGAAGGCTCCTACGAGCAGTACTTC.

This clonotype was observed many times. The chain has TRBV6-1 and TRBJ2-1; D gene unclear. Germline V gene sequence: CDR1 MNHNS, CDR2 SASEGT. Trimming took off 7 bases at V and 2 bases at J, with 15 bases between the two ends. CDR3 length: 15 amino acids. CDR3 loop: CASTLEQGTYNEQFF. CDR3 DNA: TGTGCCAGCACCCTCGAACAAGGCACCTACAATGAGCAGTTCTTC.

V and J are TRBV20-1 and TRBJ2-1, with TRBD1 as a possible D gene (6 bases). V was trimmed by 1 base and J by 7 bases, leaving 20 bases between them. Germline CDR1 is DFQATT and CDR2 is SNEGSKA (reference sequence). The CDR3 runs 16 residues. The chain's CDR3 is CSARVYGQGRENEQFF. Written as DNA, the CDR3 is TGCAGTGCTAGAGTCTACGGGCAGGGGAGAGAAAATGAGCAGTTCTTC.

This clonotype appeared many times. The chain carries TRBV12-3 or TRBV12-4 and TRBJ2-5; D assignment may be TRBD1 or TRBD2 (5 bases each). V was pared by 2 bases and J by 3 bases, with 10 bases between. This CDR3 contains 14 residues. The CDR3 protein is CASSLQRGEETQYF. CDR3 in DNA: TGTGCCAGCAGTTTACAGAGGGGCGAAGAGACCCAGTACTTC.

This clonotype was recorded at least ten times. This sequence joins TRBV29-1 and TRBJ2-1; 15 nucleotides agree with TRBD2. Germline loops: CDR1 SQVTM, CDR2 ANQGSEA. CDR3 length equals 17 residues. J was trimmed by 3 bases and V by 1 base; bases with no gene match: 4. The CDR3 DNA follows: TGCAGCGTTGAAGGCGGACTAGCGGGAGGGCTCTACAATGAGCAGTTCTTC. Protein sequence: CSVEGGLAGGLYNEQFF.

At least ten counts were recorded for this clonotype. This chain joins TRBV11-2 and TRBJ2-5, with TRBD1 as a possible D gene (5 bases). The CDR3 covers 13 residues. Between the trimmed V and J ends, which lost 7 bases and 2 bases, there was a span of 11 bases. Per the germline V gene, CDR1 is SGHAT and CDR2 is FQNNGV. CDR3 region: CASKGYLQETQYF. CDR3 nucleotides: TGTGCCAGCAAGGGGTACCTACAAGAGACCCAGTACTTC.

This chain connects TRBV24-1 to TRBJ2-7; no clear D. Trimming took 3 bases from V and 8 from J, leaving 13 bases between them. CDR1 and CDR2 from the germline V gene are KGHDR and SFDVKD. The CDR3 has 13 amino acids. DNA for the CDR3: TGTGCCACCAGTGATCGGACGGTAAGCCAGCAGTACTTC. Translation: CATSDRTVSQQYF.

This clonotype was found once. This may stem from a read error, because a much larger clone lies one nucleotide away. The chain is built from TRBV6-1 and TRBJ1-5; 7 bases are a match to TRBD1. The CDR3 sequence is 17 residues long. Germline V gene sequence: CDR1 MNHNS, CDR2 SASEGT. The CDR3 is CASSETFLGTVNQAQHF. The CDR3 bases are TGTGCCAGCAGTGAGACGTTCTTGGGGACAGTCAATCAGGCCCAGCATTTT.

The chain recombines TRBV4-1 with TRBJ2-7, with 8 bases lining up with TRBD2. The CDR3 spans 18 residues. Germline-derived CDR1 and CDR2 are MGHRA and YSYEKL. V was clipped by 11 bases and J by 4 bases; unmatched bases: 25. The CDR3 reads CAPDSPERERPSQYEQYF. CDR3 DNA: TGCGCCCCGGACAGCCCCGAGCGGGAGAGGCCCTCTCAGTACGAGCAGTACTTC.

This clonotype came up many times. The chain links TRBV11-2 to TRBJ2-7; perhaps TRBD1 as D (6 bases). Germline-derived CDR1 and CDR2 are SGHAT and FQNNGV. The V end lost 2 bases, the J end lost 4 bases, and 12 bases lay between the germline ends. The CDR3 is made up of 14 amino acids. CDR3 loop: CASSLRAGDYEQYF. CDR3 nucleotides: TGTGCCAGCAGCTTAAGGGCAGGGGATTACGAGCAGTACTTC.

Regarding this clonotype: A read error is likely, as this CDR3 ends without the conserved phenylalanine or tryptophan. The V and J genes are TRBV4-3 and TRBJ2-1, with a tentative D call TRBD2 (6 bases). This CDR3 comprises 15 residues. The germline V gene has CDR1 LGHNA and CDR2 YSLEER. The CDR3 loop reads CASIQDAAGWNEQFL. As DNA, the CDR3 is TGCGCCAGCATCCAAGATGCGGCGGGATGGAATGAGCAGTTCCTC.

The chain couples TRBV7-9 to TRBJ1-5, with a weak D call TRBD1 (6 bases). The end of the DNA aligns better with TRBJ2-3, so the J call may be wrong. In germline, CDR1 is SEHNR, CDR2 FQNEAQ (reference sequence). The CDR3 is 15 amino acids. The CDR3 loop is CASSLAGGGNQPQYF. The CDR3 region has the DNA TGTGCCAGCAGCTTAGCTGGGGGCGGCAATCAGCCCCAGTATTTT.

The chain joins TRBV5-6 to TRBJ2-5; 8 positions agree with TRBD1. CDR1 and CDR2 from the germline V gene are SGHDT and YYEEEE. The length of the CDR3 is 12 residues. The trim removed 3 bases at V and 6 bases at J, leaving 1 base unmatched. In DNA, the CDR3 is TGTGCCAGCAGCTGGGACAGGAAGACCCAGTACTTC. Translated: CASSWDRKTQYF. The full variable domain, its missing parts supplied by reference TRBV5-6 and TRBJ2-5, is DAGVTQSPTHLIKTRGQQVTLRCSPKSGHDTVSWYQQALGQGPQFIFQYYEEEERQRGNFPDRFSGHQFPNYSSELNVNALLLGDSALYLCASSWDRKTQYFGPGTRLLVL.

This clonotype was observed once. The J gene is TRBJ2-7, the V gene TRBV7-3; D may be TRBD1 (6 bases). The CDR3 sequence is 13 residues long. Germline values: CDR1 SGHTA, CDR2 FQGTGA. V lost 4 bases to trimming and J lost 6 bases, with 13 bases between them. The CDR3 DNA follows: TGTGCCAGCAGCTCTAACAGGGATTCCGAGCAGTACTTC. Translated: CASSSNRDSEQYF. Supplemented by reference TRBV7-3 and TRBJ2-7, the full variable domain reads GAGVSQTPSNKVTEKGKYVELRCDPISGHTALYWYRQSLGQGPEFLIYFQGTGAADDSGLPNDRFFAVRPEGSVSTLKIQRTERGDSAVYLCASSSNRDSEQYFGPGTRLTVT.

To note about this clonotype: With a much larger clone just one base away, this may be a read error. The rearrangement links TRBV12-3 or TRBV12-4 to TRBJ2-2, with 7 bases matching TRBD2. There are 15 residues in the CDR3. The trim removed 6 bases at V and 8 bases at J, leaving 12 bases unmatched. CDR3 DNA sequence: TGTGCCAGCAGCCCCGAGACTAGCATGACTGGGGAGCTGTTTTTT. Amino acids: CASSPETSMTGELFF.

This clonotype has only a few counts. The rearrangement joins TRBV6-1 to TRBJ1-5; the D gene is possibly TRBD1 (5 bases). CDR3 length: 15 amino acids. Trimming stripped 0 bases from V and 5 bases from J, with 11 bases between. Germline CDR1 reads MNHNS; CDR2 reads SASEGT. CDR3 amino acids: CASSEAGGIYQPQHF. The CDR3 nucleotides are TGTGCCAGCAGTGAAGCGGGGGGGATTTATCAGCCCCAGCATTTT.

This clonotype came up many times. The V and J genes are TRBV30 and TRBJ1-2; D is unresolved. The germline CDR1 and CDR2 sequences are GTSNPN and SVGIG (reference sequence). The germline V and J ends were trimmed by 2 bases and 5 bases, with 9 bases remaining between them. This CDR3 is built from 12 residues. The CDR3 loop reads CAWSPEAYGYTF. DNA for the CDR3: TGTGCCTGGAGTCCCGAGGCGTATGGCTACACCTTC.

The rearrangement uses TRBV12-3 or TRBV12-4 and TRBJ2-5, with D possibly TRBD2 on 6 matching bases. CDR3 size: 14 residues. V lost 5 bases and J 5 bases, leaving 15 bases between the germline ends. The CDR3 nucleotides read TGTGCCAGCAGTGGGACTGCCCTGGGGGAGACCCAGTACTTC. Its translation is CASSGTALGETQYF.

In the case of this clonotype: A much larger clone is a single base away; this may be a read error. The genes are TRBV4-3 and TRBJ2-1; maybe TRBD2 (6 bases). The V gene's germline CDR1 is LGHNA and CDR2 YSLEER. Trimming pared 2 bases from V and 7 bases from J, leaving 9 bases between. This CDR3 has 13 amino acids. CDR3 DNA sequence: TGCGCCAGCAGCCAATCGGAGGGGAATGAGCAGTTCTTC. As protein: CASSQSEGNEQFF.

Regarding this clonotype: This may be a read error: a much more frequent sequence differs by one nucleotide. The chain has TRBV5-4 and TRBJ2-3, with a possible D match to TRBD2 (6 bases). Looked up from germline, CDR1 is SGHNT and CDR2 is YYREEE (reference sequence). The CDR3 is 14 residues long. The DNA of the CDR3 is TGTGCCAGCAGCACACGGAGGGCCACAAATACGCAGTATTTT. This gives the protein CASSTRRATNTQYF.

This chain uses TRBV14 with TRBJ1-2; 8 positions agree with TRBD1. Germline values: CDR1 SGHDN, CDR2 FVKESK. The J segment lost 9 bases and the V segment lost 1 base, leaving 13 bases of the junction unmatched. CDR3 size: 16 residues. CDR3 sequence (DNA): TGTGCCAGCAGCCAAGCGGTCACAGGGGGAGCCGACAGCTACACCTTC. Amino acids: CASSQAVTGGADSYTF.

The CDR3 DNA reads TGCGCCAGCAGCTTACCCGAGGTGGGGGTGATCACAGATACGCAGTATTTT. Protein sequence: CASSLPEVGVITDTQYF. The chain links TRBV5-1 to TRBJ2-3; D assignment may be TRBD1 or TRBD2 (5 bases each). The CDR3 totals 17 residues. V was cut by 2 bases and J by 2 bases, with 18 bases left in between. CDR1 and CDR2 from the germline V gene are SGHRS and YFSETQ.